These T cell receptor beta chains were read from a single sample in a study of human T cells and chemical hapten exposure. TCRdb ran MiXCR on the RACE reads and lists one entry per CDR3 protein. The sample lists 180,000 or so distinct CDR3 sequences; approximately 20% were seen once. Sequencing used whole blood, obtained in connection with sensitization to the hapten diphenylcyclopropenone (DPC). These receptors came from a woman aged 45-65 years with alopecia areata. Some clones in this sample may be carry-over from other donors' samples. Both conserved end residues are part of each CDR3. Fields, in order: clone size, V gene, D gene, J gene, CDR3 protein, CDR3 DNA. The D gene is left open where the match is weak. Size tells how often a clone was seen (once, few, many) or the class of an expanded clone, and some rows leave it out.

clone size: NA
V gene: TRBV12-3/TRBV12-4
D gene: TRBD2
J gene: TRBJ2-2
CDR3 protein: CASGWPSGRAPGELFF
CDR3 DNA: TGTGCCAGCGGGTGGCCTAGCGGGAGGGCCCCCGGGGAGCTGTTTTTT

clone size: NA
V gene: TRBV5-1
D gene: TRBD2
J gene: TRBJ2-7
CDR3 protein: CASRIESSGNYEQYF
CDR3 DNA: TGCGCCAGCAGAATCGAGTCTAGCGGGAACTACGAGCAGTACTTC

clone size: few
V gene: TRBV20-1
D gene: NA
J gene: TRBJ2-1
CDR3 protein: CSARRLGVLNEQFF
CDR3 DNA: TGCAGTGCTAGAAGGCTAGGCGTACTAAATGAGCAGTTCTTC

clone size: few
V gene: TRBV27
D gene: TRBD1
J gene: TRBJ1-2
CDR3 protein: CASSPRTGRNVYTF
CDR3 DNA: TGTGCCAGCAGTCCGAGGACAGGGCGCAACGTCTACACCTTC

clone size: NA
V gene: TRBV12-3/TRBV12-4
D gene: NA
J gene: TRBJ2-7
CDR3 protein: CASSFSHRATYEQYF
CDR3 DNA: TGTGCCAGCAGTTTTTCCCACCGGGCTACCTACGAGCAGTACTTC

clone size: few
V gene: TRBV6-5
D gene: TRBD1
J gene: TRBJ2-3
CDR3 protein: CASSYGTGGTDTQYF
CDR3 DNA: TGTGCCAGCAGTTACGGGACAGGGGGCACAGATACGCAGTATTTT

clone size: NA
V gene: TRBV2
D gene: TRBD2
J gene: TRBJ2-7
CDR3 protein: CASTFQRGTYEQYF
CDR3 DNA: TGTGCCAGCACGTTCCAGCGGGGAACCTACGAGCAGTACTTC

clone size: NA
V gene: TRBV6-4
D gene: NA
J gene: TRBJ2-5
CDR3 protein: CASSRQLQETQYF
CDR3 DNA: TGTGCCAGCAGTCGACAGTTACAAGAGACCCAGTACTTC

clone size: NA
V gene: TRBV19
D gene: NA
J gene: TRBJ1-3
CDR3 protein: CASRIQMGSGNTIYF
CDR3 DNA: TGTGCCAGTAGGATCCAGATGGGTTCTGGAAACACCATATATTTT

clone size: few
V gene: TRBV5-1
D gene: NA
J gene: TRBJ2-7
CDR3 protein: CASSLPGYEQYF
CDR3 DNA: TGCGCCAGCAGCTTGCCAGGCTACGAGCAGTACTTC

clone size: NA
V gene: TRBV30
D gene: TRBD1
J gene: TRBJ1-3
CDR3 protein: CAWGEGTAGNTIYF
CDR3 DNA: TGTGCCTGGGGGGAAGGGACAGCAGGAAACACCATATATTTT

clone size: NA
V gene: TRBV20-1
D gene: NA
J gene: TRBJ1-1
CDR3 protein: CSILGNTEAFF
CDR3 DNA: TGCAGTATTCTCGGGAACACTGAAGCTTTCTTT

clone size: few
V gene: TRBV10-3
D gene: TRBD1
J gene: TRBJ2-6
CDR3 protein: CAIRSGTGSGGANVLTF
CDR3 DNA: TGTGCCATCAGATCCGGGACAGGGAGTGGTGGGGCCAACGTCCTGACTTTC

clone size: few
V gene: TRBV6-6
D gene: TRBD1
J gene: TRBJ1-1
CDR3 protein: CASSYAEGNRGTEAFF
CDR3 DNA: TGTGCCAGCAGTTACGCGGAGGGGAACAGGGGCACTGAAGCTTTCTTT

clone size: NA
V gene: TRBV3-1
D gene: TRBD2
J gene: TRBJ2-3
CDR3 protein: CASSQALLAGVPDTQYF
CDR3 DNA: TGTGCCAGCAGCCAAGCTCTCCTAGCGGGAGTCCCAGATACGCAGTATTTT

clone size: many
V gene: TRBV5-1
D gene: TRBD2
J gene: TRBJ2-3
CDR3 protein: CASSVLAGGTDTQYF
CDR3 DNA: TGCGCCAGCAGCGTGCTAGCGGGAGGCACAGATACGCAGTATTTT

clone size: few
V gene: TRBV19
D gene: NA
J gene: TRBJ2-1
CDR3 protein: CASKRDPTYNEQFF
CDR3 DNA: TGTGCCAGTAAGAGGGACCCGACCTACAATGAGCAGTTCTTC

clone size: few
V gene: TRBV20-1
D gene: TRBD1
J gene: TRBJ1-2
CDR3 protein: CKAGGNGYTF
CDR3 DNA: TGCAAGGCAGGGGGTAATGGCTACACCTTC

clone size: NA
V gene: TRBV6-2/TRBV6-3
D gene: NA
J gene: TRBJ1-1
CDR3 protein: CASSLEGSGTEAFF
CDR3 DNA: TGTGCCAGCAGCCTCGAGGGTTCGGGCACTGAAGCTTTCTTT

clone size: NA
V gene: TRBV29-1
D gene: TRBD2
J gene: TRBJ2-7
CDR3 protein: CSVEGLPSGSYEQYF
CDR3 DNA: TGCAGCGTTGAGGGCCTGCCTAGCGGGAGCTACGAGCAGTACTTC

clone size: NA
V gene: TRBV3-1
D gene: NA
J gene: TRBJ2-7
CDR3 protein: CASSHQASSYEQYF
CDR3 DNA: TGTGCCAGCAGCCACCAGGCCTCCTCCTACGAGCAGTACTTC

clone size: NA
V gene: TRBV3-1
D gene: NA
J gene: TRBJ2-7
CDR3 protein: CASSQGGSGEQYF
CDR3 DNA: TGTGCCAGCAGCCAAGGGGGATCGGGGGAGCAGTACTTC

clone size: NA
V gene: TRBV15
D gene: NA
J gene: TRBJ2-2
CDR3 protein: CATSRRPGDTGELFF
CDR3 DNA: TGTGCCACCAGCAGACGACCGGGGGACACCGGGGAGCTGTTTTTT

clone size: NA
V gene: TRBV15
D gene: TRBD2
J gene: TRBJ2-3
CDR3 protein: CATSRASGRNTQYF
CDR3 DNA: TGTGCCACCAGCAGAGCTAGCGGGAGAAATACGCAGTATTTT

clone size: NA
V gene: TRBV2
D gene: NA
J gene: TRBJ2-1
CDR3 protein: CASSIDRGNEQFF
CDR3 DNA: TGTGCCAGCAGTATAGATAGGGGGAATGAGCAGTTCTTC

clone size: NA
V gene: TRBV3-1
D gene: NA
J gene: TRBJ1-5
CDR3 protein: CASSQNWGGQPQHF
CDR3 DNA: TGTGCCAGCAGCCAGAACTGGGGTGGTCAGCCCCAGCATTTT

clone size: NA
V gene: TRBV20-1
D gene: TRBD1
J gene: TRBJ1-4
CDR3 protein: CSAKDRVNEKLFF
CDR3 DNA: TGCAGTGCTAAAGACAGGGTTAATGAAAAACTGTTTTTT

clone size: many
V gene: TRBV20-1
D gene: TRBD2
J gene: TRBJ2-1
CDR3 protein: CSASTLAGGPVEQFF
CDR3 DNA: TGCAGTGCTAGTACCCTAGCGGGAGGGCCGGTTGAGCAGTTCTTC

clone size: few
V gene: TRBV7-6
D gene: TRBD1
J gene: TRBJ2-1
CDR3 protein: CASRLGTATYNEQFF
CDR3 DNA: TGTGCCAGCAGGCTTGGGACAGCCACCTACAATGAGCAGTTCTTC

clone size: once
V gene: TRBV5-1
D gene: TRBD1
J gene: TRBJ2-7
CDR3 protein: CASSLALDRGYEQYF
CDR3 DNA: TGCGCCAGCAGCTTGGCACTGGACAGGGGCTACGAGCAGTACTTC

clone size: many
V gene: TRBV24-1
D gene: NA
J gene: TRBJ1-1
CDR3 protein: CATSDWSGHGTLTEAFF
CDR3 DNA: TGTGCCACCAGTGATTGGTCGGGACACGGTACCCTCACTGAAGCTTTCTTT

clone size: NA
V gene: TRBV6-4
D gene: NA
J gene: TRBJ2-1
CDR3 protein: CASSEELVFYGEQFF
CDR3 DNA: TGTGCCAGCAGTGAAGAACTAGTCTTTTACGGTGAGCAGTTCTTC

clone size: NA
V gene: TRBV20-1
D gene: NA
J gene: TRBJ1-5
CDR3 protein: CSARSPQRIDQPQHF
CDR3 DNA: TGCAGTGCCAGGAGCCCTCAGCGGATAGATCAGCCCCAGCATTTT

clone size: NA
V gene: TRBV27
D gene: TRBD1
J gene: TRBJ2-1
CDR3 protein: CASSPPTGANYNEQFF
CDR3 DNA: TGTGCCAGCAGCCCCCCGACAGGGGCGAACTACAATGAGCAGTTCTTC

clone size: NA
V gene: TRBV6-2/TRBV6-3
D gene: NA
J gene: TRBJ1-1
CDR3 protein: CASSYFGSEAFF
CDR3 DNA: TGTGCCAGCAGTTACTTTGGCTCTGAAGCTTTCTTT

clone size: few
V gene: TRBV3-1
D gene: TRBD2
J gene: TRBJ2-5
CDR3 protein: CASSQPTSGRETQYF
CDR3 DNA: TGTGCCAGCAGCCAACCGACTAGCGGGAGGGAGACCCAGTACTTC

clone size: many
V gene: TRBV7-9
D gene: TRBD2
J gene: TRBJ2-5
CDR3 protein: CASSSSGSGGETQYF
CDR3 DNA: TGTGCCAGCAGCTCAAGCGGGAGTGGCGGGGAGACCCAGTACTTC

clone size: few
V gene: TRBV5-6
D gene: NA
J gene: TRBJ2-7
CDR3 protein: CASSLIDRTEAEQYF
CDR3 DNA: TGTGCCAGCAGCTTGATCGACCGGACAGAGGCCGAGCAGTACTTC

clone size: NA
V gene: TRBV27
D gene: NA
J gene: TRBJ2-3
CDR3 protein: CASSFQTSTDTQYF
CDR3 DNA: TGTGCCAGCAGTTTCCAAACTAGCACAGATACGCAGTATTTT

clone size: few
V gene: TRBV6-5
D gene: NA
J gene: TRBJ2-7
CDR3 protein: CASSPGAPGEQYF
CDR3 DNA: TGTGCCAGCAGTCCCGGGGCTCCGGGCGAGCAGTACTTC

clone size: NA
V gene: TRBV24-1
D gene: TRBD2
J gene: TRBJ2-3
CDR3 protein: CATSETSGPTDTQYF
CDR3 DNA: TGTGCCACCAGTGAGACTAGCGGGCCCACAGATACGCAGTATTTT

clone size: NA
V gene: TRBV10-3
D gene: NA
J gene: TRBJ2-3
CDR3 protein: CAISESSRDTQYF
CDR3 DNA: TGTGCCATCAGTGAGTCGAGTAGGGATACGCAGTATTTT

clone size: NA
V gene: TRBV7-2
D gene: NA
J gene: TRBJ2-1
CDR3 protein: CASSPGAVEQFF
CDR3 DNA: TGTGCCAGCAGCCCCGGGGCTGTTGAGCAGTTCTTC

clone size: few
V gene: TRBV20-1
D gene: TRBD2
J gene: TRBJ2-1
CDR3 protein: CSARLGAGERYGQFF
CDR3 DNA: TGCAGTGCTCGCCTTGGGGCGGGAGAGCGGTACGGGCAGTTCTTC

clone size: many
V gene: TRBV29-1
D gene: TRBD2
J gene: TRBJ2-1
CDR3 protein: CSVGLAGEQFF
CDR3 DNA: TGCAGCGTGGGACTAGCGGGAGAGCAGTTCTTC

clone size: NA
V gene: TRBV5-1
D gene: NA
J gene: TRBJ1-1
CDR3 protein: CASSSRRGAGTEAFF
CDR3 DNA: TGCGCCAGCAGCTCCCGGCGGGGGGCCGGCACTGAAGCTTTCTTT

clone size: NA
V gene: TRBV11-2
D gene: NA
J gene: TRBJ2-5
CDR3 protein: CASSLGVREAEETQYF
CDR3 DNA: TGTGCCAGCAGCTTAGGCGTTAGGGAGGCGGAAGAGACCCAGTACTTC

clone size: NA
V gene: TRBV6-6
D gene: NA
J gene: TRBJ2-3
CDR3 protein: CASSPTASSTDTQYF
CDR3 DNA: TGTGCCAGCAGCCCGACAGCTTCTAGCACAGATACGCAGTATTTT

clone size: few
V gene: TRBV6-2/TRBV6-3
D gene: TRBD1
J gene: TRBJ1-1
CDR3 protein: CASSSGGVRNEAFF
CDR3 DNA: TGTGCCAGCAGCTCAGGGGGGGTTAGGAATGAAGCTTTCTTT

clone size: few
V gene: TRBV7-9
D gene: NA
J gene: TRBJ2-2
CDR3 protein: CASRLASMSTGELFF
CDR3 DNA: TGTGCCAGCAGACTTGCGTCCATGTCCACCGGGGAGCTGTTTTTT

clone size: few
V gene: TRBV6-2/TRBV6-3
D gene: NA
J gene: TRBJ1-2
CDR3 protein: CASRDRLYGYTF
CDR3 DNA: TGTGCCAGCAGAGACAGGTTATATGGCTACACCTTC

clone size: few
V gene: TRBV5-1
D gene: NA
J gene: TRBJ2-1
CDR3 protein: CASSQQGGYNEQFF
CDR3 DNA: TGCGCCAGCAGCCAACAGGGTGGGTACAATGAGCAGTTCTTC

clone size: few
V gene: TRBV20-1
D gene: NA
J gene: TRBJ2-5
CDR3 protein: CSASRGAGEETQYF
CDR3 DNA: TGCAGTGCCTCAAGGGGGGCAGGGGAAGAGACCCAGTACTTC

clone size: NA
V gene: TRBV6-1
D gene: NA
J gene: TRBJ1-3
CDR3 protein: CASSEPLGRVGFGNTIYF
CDR3 DNA: TGTGCCAGCAGTGAACCCTTGGGGAGGGTTGGTTTCGGAAACACCATATATTTT

clone size: few
V gene: TRBV5-1
D gene: NA
J gene: TRBJ1-4
CDR3 protein: CASSLQGMDEKLFF
CDR3 DNA: TGCGCCAGCAGCTTACAGGGAATGGATGAAAAACTGTTTTTT

clone size: NA
V gene: TRBV18
D gene: NA
J gene: TRBJ2-7
CDR3 protein: CASSPTGQAGEQYF
CDR3 DNA: TGTGCCAGCTCACCGACGGGTCAGGCGGGCGAGCAGTACTTC

clone size: NA
V gene: TRBV28
D gene: NA
J gene: TRBJ1-1
CDR3 protein: CASRWGRTNTEAFF
CDR3 DNA: TGTGCCAGCAGATGGGGACGGACGAACACTGAAGCTTTCTTT